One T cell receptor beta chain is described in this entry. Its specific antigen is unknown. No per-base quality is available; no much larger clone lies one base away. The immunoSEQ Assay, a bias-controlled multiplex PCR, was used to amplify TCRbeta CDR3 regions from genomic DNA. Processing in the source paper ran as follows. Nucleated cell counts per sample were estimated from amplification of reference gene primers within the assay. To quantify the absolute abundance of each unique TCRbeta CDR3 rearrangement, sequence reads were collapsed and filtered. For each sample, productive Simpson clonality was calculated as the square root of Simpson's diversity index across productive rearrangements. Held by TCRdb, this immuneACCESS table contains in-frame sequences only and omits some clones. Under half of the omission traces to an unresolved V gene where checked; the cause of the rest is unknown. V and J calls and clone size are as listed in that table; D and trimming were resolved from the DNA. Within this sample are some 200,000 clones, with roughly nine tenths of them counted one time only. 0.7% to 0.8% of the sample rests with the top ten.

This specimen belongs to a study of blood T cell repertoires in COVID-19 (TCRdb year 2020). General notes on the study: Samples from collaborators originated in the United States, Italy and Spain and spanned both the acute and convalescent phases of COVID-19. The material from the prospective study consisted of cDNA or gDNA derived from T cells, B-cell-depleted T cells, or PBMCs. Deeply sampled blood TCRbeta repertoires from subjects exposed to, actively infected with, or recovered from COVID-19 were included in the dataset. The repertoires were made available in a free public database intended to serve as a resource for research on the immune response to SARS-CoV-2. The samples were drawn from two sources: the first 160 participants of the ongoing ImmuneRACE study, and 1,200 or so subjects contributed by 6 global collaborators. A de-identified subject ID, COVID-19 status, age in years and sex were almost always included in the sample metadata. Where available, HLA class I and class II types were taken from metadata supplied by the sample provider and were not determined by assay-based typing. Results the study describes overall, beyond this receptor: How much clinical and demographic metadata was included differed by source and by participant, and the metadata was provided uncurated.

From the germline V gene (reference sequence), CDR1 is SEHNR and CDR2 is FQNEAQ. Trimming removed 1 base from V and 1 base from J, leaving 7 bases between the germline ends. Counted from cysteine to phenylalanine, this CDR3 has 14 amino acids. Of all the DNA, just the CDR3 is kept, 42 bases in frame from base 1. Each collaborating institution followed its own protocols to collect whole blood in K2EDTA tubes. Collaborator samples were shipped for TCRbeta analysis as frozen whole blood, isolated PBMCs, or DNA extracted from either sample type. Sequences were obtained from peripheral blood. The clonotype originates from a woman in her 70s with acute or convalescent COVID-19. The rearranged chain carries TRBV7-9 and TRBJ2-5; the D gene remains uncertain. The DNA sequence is TGTGCCAGCAGCTTAGGTAGGAGCCAAGAGACCCAGTACTTC. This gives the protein CASSLGRSQETQYF.